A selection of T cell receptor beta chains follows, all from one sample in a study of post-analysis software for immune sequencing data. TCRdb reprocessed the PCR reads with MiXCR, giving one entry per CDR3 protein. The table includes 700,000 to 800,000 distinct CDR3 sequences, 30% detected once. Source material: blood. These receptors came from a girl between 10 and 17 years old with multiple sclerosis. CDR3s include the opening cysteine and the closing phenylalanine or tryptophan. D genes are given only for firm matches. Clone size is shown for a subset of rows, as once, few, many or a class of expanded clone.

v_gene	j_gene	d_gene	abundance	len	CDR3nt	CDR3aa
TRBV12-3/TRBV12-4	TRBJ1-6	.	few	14	TGTGCCAGCAGTTTAAGTTCCGGGAATTCACCCCTCCACTTT	CASSLSSGNSPLHF
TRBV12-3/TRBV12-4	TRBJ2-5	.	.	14	TGTGCCAGCAGTGTTCAGGGGGGTCAAGAGACCCAGTACTTC	CASSVQGGQETQYF
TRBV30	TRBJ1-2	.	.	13	TGTGCCTGGAGTCCACCAATCGGCGGGGGCTACACCTTC	CAWSPPIGGGYTF
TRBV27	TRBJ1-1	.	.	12	TGTGCCAGCTCCCCCGCGGGGGCTGAAGCTTTCTTT	CASSPAGAEAFF
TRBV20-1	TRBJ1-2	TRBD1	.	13	TGCAGTGCTAGAGATGCGACAGGGCAGGGCTACACCTTC	CSARDATGQGYTF
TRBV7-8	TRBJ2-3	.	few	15	TGTGCCAGCAGCTTAGCAGGGGCATGGAAAGATACGCAGTATTTT	CASSLAGAWKDTQYF
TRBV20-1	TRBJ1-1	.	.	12	TGCAGTGCTTTGGGGGCGCCCACTGAAGCTTTCTTT	CSALGAPTEAFF
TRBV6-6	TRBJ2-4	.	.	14	TGTGCCAGCAGCAAGGAGCTAGCCAAAAACATTCAGTACTTC	CASSKELAKNIQYF
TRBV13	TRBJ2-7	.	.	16	TGTGCCAGCAGCCTCAGCGGGCCAAGCTCCTACAATGAGCAGTACTTC	CASSLSGPSSYNEQYF
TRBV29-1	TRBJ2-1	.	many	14	TGCAGCGTTGAAGGCGGGGACTCCTACAATGAGCAGTTCTTC	CSVEGGDSYNEQFF
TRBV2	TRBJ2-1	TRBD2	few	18	TGTGCCAGCAGCGCGACTAGCGGGGGGTCCACCCGAAACAATGAGCAGTTCTTC	CASSATSGGSTRNNEQFF
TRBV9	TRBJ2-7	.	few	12	TGTGCCAGCAGCAGAGGGGCGGACGAGCAGTACTTC	CASSRGADEQYF
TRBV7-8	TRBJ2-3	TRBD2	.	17	TGTGCCAGCAGCCCCACGCCTCTAGCGGGGTCCACAGATACGCAGTATTTT	CASSPTPLAGSTDTQYF
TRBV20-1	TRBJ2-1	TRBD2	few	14	TGCAGTGCCCCGGCAACTAGCGGGAGCAATGAGCAGTTCTTC	CSAPATSGSNEQFF
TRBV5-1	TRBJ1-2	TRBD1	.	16	TGCGCCAGCAGCTTGACAGGGGAACCCCCCCACCGGGGCTACACCTTC	CASSLTGEPPHRGYTF
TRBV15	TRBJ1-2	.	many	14	TGTGCCACCAGCCGGCCAGGGGACCCCTATGGCTACACCTTC	CATSRPGDPYGYTF
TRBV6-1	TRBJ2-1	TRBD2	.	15	TGTGCCAGCAGAACACTAGCGGGAGTAGGGAATGAGCAGTTCTTC	CASRTLAGVGNEQFF
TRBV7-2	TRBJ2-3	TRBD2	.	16	TGTGCCAGCGGCTTAAGGCTAGCGGGAGGCACAGATACGCAGTATTTT	CASGLRLAGGTDTQYF
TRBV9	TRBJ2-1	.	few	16	TGTGCCAGCAGCGAGGGGCTAGGGGAGATGTGGAATGAGCAGTTCTTC	CASSEGLGEMWNEQFF
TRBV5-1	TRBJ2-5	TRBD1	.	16	TGCGCCAGCAGCCGCCGGACAGGGGCAATTCAAGAGACCCAGTACTTC	CASSRRTGAIQETQYF
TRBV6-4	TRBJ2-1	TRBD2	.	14	TGTGCCGGCAGTGCCAGCGGGAGGTCCAATGAGCAGTTCTTC	CAGSASGRSNEQFF
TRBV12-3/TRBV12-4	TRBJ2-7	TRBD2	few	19	TGTGCCAGCAGTGCCCTTACACTAGCGGGAAGATACTCAAACTACGAGCAGTACTTC	CASSALTLAGRYSNYEQYF
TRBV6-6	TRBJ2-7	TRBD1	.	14	TGTGCCAGCAGCTCCGACAGGGCCTTCGGTGAGCAGTACTTC	CASSSDRAFGEQYF
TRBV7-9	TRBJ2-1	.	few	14	TGTGCCAGCAGCCAGGGTCAAACCTACAATGAGCAGTTCTTC	CASSQGQTYNEQFF
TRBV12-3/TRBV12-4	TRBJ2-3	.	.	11	TGTGCCAGCGTGCGATCCCATGCGCAGTATTTT	CASVRSHAQYF
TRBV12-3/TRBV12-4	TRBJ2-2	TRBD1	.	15	TGTGCCAGCAGTTACGGGACAGGGGCCACCGGGGAGCTGTTTTTT	CASSYGTGATGELFF
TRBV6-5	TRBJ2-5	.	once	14	TGTGCCAACAGAGGGCCCCTACCTTTAGAGACCCAGTACTTC	CANRGPLPLETQYF
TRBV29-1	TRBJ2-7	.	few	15	TGCAGCGTTGAAGGGGGGCAGGCCGGCACCTACGAGCAGTACTTC	CSVEGGQAGTYEQYF
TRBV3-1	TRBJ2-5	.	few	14	TGTGCCAGCAGCCCCGCGAGGACCGAAGAGACCCAGTACTTC	CASSPARTEETQYF
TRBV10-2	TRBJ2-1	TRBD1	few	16	TGCGCCAGCAGTACCTTACTGACAGGGGGGTACAATGAGCAGTTCTTC	CASSTLLTGGYNEQFF
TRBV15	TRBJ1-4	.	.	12	TGTGCCACCAGCAGAGACCGGGGCCAACTGTTTTTT	CATSRDRGQLFF
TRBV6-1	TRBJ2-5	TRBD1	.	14	TGTGCCAGCAGTGGGGGGACAGGGGTAGAGACCCAGTACTTC	CASSGGTGVETQYF
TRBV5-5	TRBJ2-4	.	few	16	TGTGCCAGCAGCTTGGCTTCGGCACCCCGGGTGAACATTCAGTACTTC	CASSLASAPRVNIQYF
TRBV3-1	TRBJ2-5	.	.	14	TGTGCCAGCAGTCAAAAACCTCTCCAAGAGACCCAGTACTTC	CASSQKPLQETQYF
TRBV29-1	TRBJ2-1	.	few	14	TGCAGCGTTGATCCCAGGCGGATCGACAATGAGCAGTTCTTC	CSVDPRRIDNEQFF
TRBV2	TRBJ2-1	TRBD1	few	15	TGTGCCAGCAGTGAAGCGGACAGGGGTGACGATGAGCAGTTCTTC	CASSEADRGDDEQFF
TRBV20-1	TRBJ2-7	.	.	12	TGCAGTGCTAGAAAGACTACCCACGAGCAGTACTTC	CSARKTTHEQYF
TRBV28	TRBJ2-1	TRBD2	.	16	TGTGCCAGCAGCCGTGGGGCTAGCGGGGGTCACAATGAGCAGTTCTTC	CASSRGASGGHNEQFF
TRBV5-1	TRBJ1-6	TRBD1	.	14	TGCGCCAGCAGCCCCGGGACAGGATTCGTCCCCCTCCACTTT	CASSPGTGFVPLHF
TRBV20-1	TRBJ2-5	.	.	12	TGCAGTGCGAAGACTTTCTTGGAGACCCAGTACTTC	CSAKTFLETQYF
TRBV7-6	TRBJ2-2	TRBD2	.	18	TGTGCCAGCAGTTTGGGACTAGCGGGAGTTGGTGGCACCGGGGAGCTGTTTTTT	CASSLGLAGVGGTGELFF
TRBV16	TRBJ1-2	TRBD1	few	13	TGTGCCAGCAGCGAGGACAGGGAGTATGGCTACACCTTC	CASSEDREYGYTF
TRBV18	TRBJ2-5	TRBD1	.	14	TGTGCCAGCTCACCAGAGACAGGGCAAGAGACCCAGTACTTC	CASSPETGQETQYF
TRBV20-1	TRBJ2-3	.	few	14	TGCAGTGCTTATCCTTCGGGCAGTACAGATACGCAGTATTTT	CSAYPSGSTDTQYF
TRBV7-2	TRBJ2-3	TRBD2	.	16	TGTGCCAGCAGCTTAGATCCAGCGGGAGGGCCGTATACGCAGTATTTT	CASSLDPAGGPYTQYF
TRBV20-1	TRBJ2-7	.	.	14	TGCAGTGCTAGAGGGCAGGCGAACTCCTACGAGCAGTACTTC	CSARGQANSYEQYF
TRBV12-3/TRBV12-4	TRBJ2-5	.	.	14	TGTGCCAGCAGTCACGGGGATGCGGGTGAGACCCAGTACTTC	CASSHGDAGETQYF
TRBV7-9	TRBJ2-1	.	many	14	TGTGCCAGCAGACACCGCCTCAGGGGCGCTGAGCAGTTCTTC	CASRHRLRGAEQFF
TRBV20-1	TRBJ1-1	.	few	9	TGCAGGGAGACAGTTGAAGCTTTCTTT	CRETVEAFF
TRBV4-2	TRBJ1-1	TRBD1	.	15	TGTGCCAGCACCCACCGACAGGGGAAGAACACTGAAGCTTTCTTT	CASTHRQGKNTEAFF
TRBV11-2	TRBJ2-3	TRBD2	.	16	TGTGCCAGCAGCCCCCGGGGTAGCGGGATAGTAGATACGCAGTATTTT	CASSPRGSGIVDTQYF
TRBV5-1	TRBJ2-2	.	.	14	TGCGCCAGCAGCTTTGGGGCCAACACCGGGGAGCTGTTTTTT	CASSFGANTGELFF
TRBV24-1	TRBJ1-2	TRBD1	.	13	TGTGCCACCTGGGCAGGGGGAAACTATGGCTACACCTTC	CATWAGGNYGYTF
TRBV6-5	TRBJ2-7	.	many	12	TGTGCCACCCGGGGCCCTTCCTACGAGCAGTACTTC	CATRGPSYEQYF
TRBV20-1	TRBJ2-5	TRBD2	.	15	TGCAGTGCTAGACAATATAGCGGGGGGCGGGAGACCCAGTACTTC	CSARQYSGGRETQYF